This entry features one T cell receptor (beta chain) sequence. The CDR3 is made up of 13 amino acids. V lost 8 bases and J 4 bases, leaving 13 bases between the germline ends. Germline CDR1 SGHNT, CDR2 YYREEE (reference sequence). Participants spanned ages about 18 to 90 years and resided in 24 US areas. Participants' own reports of clinical history determined their cohort assignment. The data stem from a study of blood T cell repertoires in COVID-19. At the level of the study: The cDNA or gDNA used as material had been derived from T cells, B-cell-depleted T cells, or PBMCs.

Per the original data handling: Reference gene primer amplification gave estimated nucleated cell counts. Sequencing used immunoSEQ multiplex PCR; TCRdb keeps in-frame clones, though not all of them. V and J calls and clone size are as listed in that table; D and trimming were resolved from the DNA. The sample gives about 270,000 clones, approximately 90% of which show up once; roughly 3.9% is in the top ten. J is TRBJ1-5 and V is TRBV5-4; D gene ambiguous. The sample comprised PBMCs or T cells enriched from blood (not recorded which). The TCR was taken from a woman in her twenties or thirties with acute COVID-19. The CDR3 DNA sequence: TGTGCCAGTTCCCGGGATGAGAATCAGCCCCAGCATTTT. Translating gives CASSRDENQPQHF.